Each of the 28 T cell receptor beta chains below was sequenced from the same sample in a study of shared clonotypes between healthy human individuals. Assay used: immunoSEQ multiplex PCR; TCRdb lists only in-frame clones, some missing. The profile shows roughly 2 million clones, around 95% of them singletons. What was sequenced was naive CD4+ T cells sorted from blood. The subset denotes: CD45RA+ positively selected. The origin of the receptors is a man younger than 30 in good health.

This clone has only one observation. Written as DNA, the CDR3 is TGTGCCAGCAGCCCGTTGAGTTCGATTGGACAGCCCAACACCATATATTTT. It encodes CASSPLSSIGQPNTIYF. The rearrangement uses TRBV9 and TRBJ1-3; D possibly corresponds to TRBD1 (6 bases). The CDR3 sequence is 17 residues long. V dropped 4 bases and J dropped 7 bases, with 24 bases sitting between them. Germline V CDR1 and CDR2: SGDLS, YYNGEE.

The V and J genes are TRBV29-1 and TRBJ1-1; 7 bases fit TRBD1. This CDR3 has 12 amino acids. V was pared by 6 bases and J by 6 bases, with 7 bases of the junction left unmatched. Germline CDR1 is SQVTM and CDR2 is ANQGSEA. CDR3 protein: CSVNRGAAEAFF. For the CDR3, the DNA is TGCAGCGTGAACAGGGGTGCGGCTGAAGCTTTCTTT.

The chain is built from TRBV15 and TRBJ1-2; the D is unclear. This CDR3 is 15 amino acids long. Germline CDR1 LNHNV, CDR2 YYDKDF (reference sequence). V was pared by 5 bases and J by 6 bases, with 19 bases between. The CDR3 protein is CATSPADSGRDGYTF. The CDR3 bases are TGTGCCACCAGCCCTGCTGACTCCGGTCGCGATGGCTACACCTTC.

Concerning this clone: Other DNA sequences in the sample encode the same CDR3. This sequence joins TRBV11-2 and TRBJ2-2; the D call may be TRBD1 or TRBD2 (5 bases each). V was shortened by 5 bases and J by 1 base, with 11 bases between the two germline ends. Per the germline V gene, CDR1 is SGHAT and CDR2 is FQNNGV. The length of the CDR3 is 15 residues. The CDR3 DNA reads as TGTGCCAGCAGCCCCGGGACCAAGAACACCGGGGAGCTGTTTTTT. It is translated as CASSPGTKNTGELFF.

The chain employs TRBV10-3 and TRBJ2-7, with unresolved D. The CDR3 sequence is 12 residues long. V was clipped by 3 bases and J by 2 bases, with 5 bases between them. CDR1 ENHRY and CDR2 SYGVKD come from the germline V gene. The CDR3 reads CAISEQAYEQYF. In DNA form, the CDR3 reads TGTGCCATCAGTGAACAAGCCTACGAGCAGTACTTC.

J is TRBJ2-1 and V is TRBV12-5; no reliable D call. Germline CDR1 is LGHNT and CDR2 is FRNRAP. V gave up 3 bases and J gave up 7 bases, with 16 bases separating them. The CDR3 sequence is 15 residues long. In nucleotides, the CDR3 is TGTGCTAGTGGTTTACTGTCCGGACCAGTAAATGAGCAGTTCTTC. This codes for CASGLLSGPVNEQFF.

In its sample, this clone was seen once. V gene TRBV28 combines with J gene TRBJ2-5, with 11 bases identical to TRBD2. The CDR3 covers 15 residues. Germline V gene data show CDR1 as MDHEN and CDR2 as SYDVKM. Trimming took 5 bases from V and 3 from J; bases not matched to a gene: 5. CDR3 loop: CASSQPGLAEETQYF. Here the CDR3 DNA reads TGTGCCAGCAGTCAACCGGGACTAGCGGAAGAGACCCAGTACTTC.

This clone was detected only once. This chain uses TRBV19 with TRBJ1-5; no firm D call. V lost 5 bases to trimming and J lost 10 bases, with 18 bases between them. This CDR3 contains 14 residues. From germline, CDR1 is LNHDA and CDR2 SQIVND (reference sequence). CDR3: CASSLAHSNYPQHF. The CDR3 nucleotides read TGTGCCAGTAGTCTCGCCCATTCAAACTATCCCCAGCATTTT. The full variable domain, with the rest looked up from reference TRBV19 and TRBJ1-5, is DGGITQSPKYLFRKEGQNVTLSCEQNLNHDAMYWYRQDPGQGLRLIYYSQIVNDFQKGDIAEGYSVSREKKESFPLTVTSAQKNPTAFYLCASSLAHSNYPQHFGDGTRLSIL.

V and J are TRBV5-4 and TRBJ1-4; 7 bases fit TRBD1. J was trimmed by 7 bases and V by 4 bases; bases with no gene match: 7. CDR3 length: 14 amino acids. Looked up from germline, CDR1 is SGHNT and CDR2 is YYREEE (reference sequence). The CDR3 DNA reads TGTGCCAGCAGCATCAGGGGGTACGGTGAAAAACTGTTTTTT. Its protein product is CASSIRGYGEKLFF.

Of note for this clone: Within the sample, other DNA sequences also encode this same CDR3. The chain carries TRBV7-9 and TRBJ2-1; 8 nucleotides match TRBD1. The CDR3 contains 15 residues. CDR1 is SEHNR and CDR2 is FQNEAQ in the germline V gene (reference sequence). Unmatched junction bases numbered 1, after V lost 3 bases and J lost 0 bases. Here the CDR3 DNA reads TGTGCCAGCAGCTTGGACAGGGCCTCCTACAATGAGCAGTTCTTC. This gives the protein CASSLDRASYNEQFF.

As DNA, the CDR3 is TGCGCCAGCATAAATCGCGGGGGTACCCGCTCCTACGAGCAGTACTTC. Encoded protein: CASINRGGTRSYEQYF. The J gene is TRBJ2-7, the V gene TRBV5-1; 7 nucleotides line up with TRBD2. Germline loops: CDR1 SGHRS, CDR2 YFSETQ. There are 16 residues in the CDR3. V gave up 6 bases and J gave up 0 bases; unmatched junction bases: 12.

This rearrangement joins TRBV14 to TRBJ1-1, with TRBD1 as a possible D gene (5 bases). Germline CDR1 reads SGHDN; CDR2 reads FVKESK. The CDR3 is 16 residues long. The germline V and J ends were trimmed by 0 bases and 0 bases, with 11 bases remaining between them. The CDR3 bases are TGTGCCAGCAGCCAAGAATGGGGACGGATGAACACTGAAGCTTTCTTT. This encodes CASSQEWGRMNTEAFF.

The rearrangement joins TRBV13 to TRBJ1-1, with D unresolved. This CDR3 spans 14 amino acids. Germline CDR1 PRHDT, CDR2 FYEKMQ (reference sequence). Trimming removed 2 bases from V and 0 bases from J, with 7 bases in between. This chain's CDR3 is CASSLRRMNTEAFF. As DNA, the CDR3 is TGTGCCAGCAGCTTACGACGGATGAACACTGAAGCTTTCTTT.

Concerning this clone: Additional DNA sequences in this sample encode the identical CDR3. The chain recombines TRBV7-2 with TRBJ2-7, with TRBD2 matching 8 bases. Losses at the gene ends were 2 bases for V and 0 bases for J; bases not matched to a gene: 3. The CDR3 sequence is 15 residues long. Germline V lookup: CDR1 SGHTA, CDR2 FQGNSA. For the CDR3, the DNA is TGTGCCAGCAGCTTAACTAGCGGAGGCTCCTACGAGCAGTACTTC. Translated: CASSLTSGGSYEQYF. Complete variable domain (other parts from reference TRBV7-2 and TRBJ2-7): GAGVSQSPSNKVTEKGKDVELRCDPISGHTALYWYRQSLGQGLEFLIYFQGNSAPDKSGLPSDRFSAERTGGSVSTLTIQRTQQEDSAVYLCASSLTSGGSYEQYFGPGTRLTVT.

The V call is TRBV11-2, the J call TRBJ2-7; D not resolved. CDR3 length: 12 residues. Trimming took 5 bases from V and 2 from J, leaving 7 bases between them. The germline gives CDR1 SGHAT, CDR2 FQNNGV. The CDR3 region has the DNA TGTGCCAGCAGCCCCGAGGCCTACGAGCAGTACTTC. Translated: CASSPEAYEQYF. The whole variable domain, remainder taken from reference TRBV11-2 and TRBJ2-7, is EAGVAQSPRYKIIEKRQSVAFWCNPISGHATLYWYQQILGQGPKLLIQFQNNGVVDDSQLPKDRFSAERLKGVDSTLKIQPAKLEDSAVYLCASSPEAYEQYFGPGTRLTVT.

This chain uses TRBV29-1 with TRBJ1-2, with D hard to call. V was cut by 5 bases and J by 5 bases, with 18 bases left in between. CDR1 and CDR2 (germline): SQVTM, ANQGSEA. The CDR3 is 14 residues long. The CDR3 DNA is TGCAGCGTTCCGACCGAAAGCCTCCAATATGGCTACACCTTC. Protein sequence: CSVPTESLQYGYTF.

J is TRBJ1-5 and V is TRBV4-1, with D unresolved. Germline V gives CDR1 MGHRA, CDR2 YSYEKL. Between the trimmed V and J ends, which lost 4 bases and 0 bases, there was a span of 13 bases. CDR3 length: 16 residues. The CDR3 region is CASSPLEGDSNQPQHF. For the CDR3, the DNA is TGCGCCAGCAGCCCATTAGAGGGAGATAGCAATCAGCCCCAGCATTTT.

The chain recombines TRBV10-3 with TRBJ2-5; 9 nucleotides agree with TRBD1. This CDR3 spans 14 amino acids. Germline assignment: CDR1 ENHRY and CDR2 SYGVKD. V lost 5 bases to trimming and J lost 4 bases; unmatched junction nucleotides: 5. Here the CDR3 reads CAISMGQGRETQYF. The CDR3 DNA sequence: TGTGCCATCAGTATGGGACAGGGCAGAGAGACCCAGTACTTC.

The gene calls are TRBV28 and TRBJ2-5; D might be TRBD1 (6 bases). The CDR3 sequence is 15 residues long. Trimming pared 5 bases from V and 1 base from J, leaving 14 bases between. Germline V lookup: CDR1 MDHEN, CDR2 SYDVKM. The CDR3 spells CASSPGLGAQETQYF. The CDR3 DNA sequence: TGTGCCAGCAGTCCGGGTTTGGGGGCCCAAGAGACCCAGTACTTC.

The rearrangement links TRBV28 to TRBJ1-6, with 8 bases fitting TRBD1. CDR1 is MDHEN, CDR2 SYDVKM, per germline. This CDR3 is built from 13 residues. V was pared by 6 bases and J by 10 bases, with 5 bases of the junction left unmatched. CDR3 nucleotide sequence: TGTGCCAGCAGCGGACAGGGAGAATCACCCCTCCACTTT. The encoded protein is CASSGQGESPLHF.

The chain uses TRBV5-1 and TRBJ2-7, with 7 bases identical to TRBD2. CDR3 length: 15 amino acids. Germline loops: CDR1 SGHRS, CDR2 YFSETQ. V trimming: 5 bases; J trimming: 5 bases; junction bases outside the gene matches: 13. The CDR3 is CASRRTSGELNEQYF. CDR3 nucleotide sequence: TGCGCCAGCAGACGGACTAGTGGGGAACTCAACGAGCAGTACTTC.

The chain links TRBV7-2 to TRBJ2-3, with D maybe TRBD1 (6 bases). This CDR3 spans 17 amino acids. V shed 5 bases and J shed 0 bases, with 18 bases lying between them. Germline V gives CDR1 SGHTA, CDR2 FQGNSA. The CDR3 coding sequence is TGTGCCAGCAGCCTAAACCCGCTACAGGGAAGCACAGATACGCAGTATTTT. Its protein is CASSLNPLQGSTDTQYF.

The V gene is TRBV5-4, the J gene TRBJ1-6; 9 positions match TRBD1. The germline V gene encodes CDR1 SGHNT and CDR2 YYREEE (reference sequence). There are 15 residues in the CDR3. J was trimmed by 6 bases and V by 4 bases; bases with no gene match: 5. CDR3 sequence (DNA): TGTGCCAGCAGCCCCGGGACAGGGTTTAATTCACCCCTCCACTTT. Translating it yields CASSPGTGFNSPLHF.

The J gene is TRBJ2-5, the V gene TRBV10-2; TRBD1 or TRBD2 may be the D gene (5 bases each). From germline, CDR1 is WSHSY and CDR2 SAAADI. The CDR3 consists of 14 residues. The V and J ends lost 3 bases and 4 bases respectively, with 12 bases between them. CDR3 nucleotide sequence: TGCGCCAGCAGTGAAAGGGCAGGGAGAGAGACCCAGTACTTC. It specifies CASSERAGRETQYF.

The chain couples TRBV10-2 to TRBJ2-1, with 11 bases matching TRBD2. Germline assignment: CDR1 WSHSY and CDR2 SAAADI. The CDR3 runs to 17 residues. J lost 3 bases, V lost 3 bases, and 7 bases had no gene match. CDR3 nucleotide sequence: TGCGCCAGCAGTGACTCGGGACTAGCGGAGAACTACAATGAGCAGTTCTTC. Translation: CASSDSGLAENYNEQFF.

Comment on this clone: Other nucleotide sequences from this sample produce the same CDR3. The rearrangement joins TRBV5-1 to TRBJ1-2; 9 bases fit TRBD1. The V segment lost 3 bases and the J segment 2 bases; nucleotides outside the gene matches: 5. The CDR3 is 15 residues long. CDR1 is SGHRS and CDR2 is YFSETQ in the germline V gene. The CDR3 reads CASSSGQGRNYGYTF. CDR3 sequence (DNA): TGCGCCAGCAGCTCTGGACAGGGGAGAAACTATGGCTACACCTTC.

The count of this clone is one. The rearrangement links TRBV11-3 to TRBJ2-1; 7 bases match TRBD2. The V segment lost 5 bases and the J segment 5 bases; nucleotides outside the gene matches: 12. Germline CDR1 SGHNT, CDR2 YENEEA. This CDR3 has 16 amino acids. CDR3 residues: CASSLHGLSGNNEQFF. DNA of the CDR3: TGTGCCAGCAGCCTACACGGACTGAGCGGGAACAATGAGCAGTTCTTC.

The chain has TRBV15 and TRBJ2-1, with 8 bases matching TRBD1. The CDR3 has 15 amino acids. The V segment lost 1 base and the J segment 7 bases; nucleotides outside the gene matches: 6. Per the germline V gene, CDR1 is LNHNV and CDR2 is YYDKDF (reference sequence). CDR3 residues: CATSRAGQGWNEQFF. DNA for the CDR3: TGTGCCACCAGCAGAGCTGGACAGGGTTGGAATGAGCAGTTCTTC. Full variable domain (missing parts from reference TRBV15 and TRBJ2-1): DAMVIQNPRYQVTQFGKPVTLSCSQTLNHNVMYWYQQKSSQAPKLLFHYYDKDFNNEADTPDNFQSRRPNTSFCFLDIRSPGLGDTAMYLCATSRAGQGWNEQFFGPGTRLTVL.